The sequence of this T cell receptor beta chain was determined in a study of beta chain features in type 1 diabetes. Expressed TCRB transcripts were sequenced, since all the RNA that had been isolated was reverse transcribed. Profiling relied on immunoSEQ multiplex PCR, and the TCRdb table lists in-frame clones only, not all of them. The data contain around 430,000 clones, roughly 30% of them singletons. This CDR3 is built from 13 residues. The V gene's germline CDR1 is GTSNPN and CDR2 SVGIG (reference sequence). V was pared by 3 bases and J by 8 bases, with 6 bases of the junction left unmatched. About 100 mL of blood, on average, came from one heparinised draw per donor.

The TCR originated in a man in his late teens or twenties in good health. The sequenced material came from naive CD4+ T cells from blood. This chain uses TRBV30 with TRBJ2-4; 8 nucleotides match TRBD2. The CDR3 coding sequence is TGTGCCTGGAGAAGGAGCGGGAGCGACATTCAGTACTTC. This sequence encodes CAWRRSGSDIQYF.